The subject of this entry is one TCR beta chain. The antigen this receptor binds is unknown. No much larger clonotype is one base removed from it; base qualities were not supplied. This sample is drawn from a study of blood T cell repertoires in COVID-19 (TCRdb year 2020). In the study overall: Samples from collaborators originated in the United States, Italy and Spain and spanned both the acute and convalescent phases of COVID-19. The repertoires were released in a freely available public database meant as a resource for research on the immune response to SARS-CoV-2. A de-identified subject ID, COVID-19 status, age in years and sex were almost always included in the sample metadata. The material from the prospective study consisted of cDNA or gDNA derived from T cells, B-cell-depleted T cells, or PBMCs. Samples came from the ongoing ImmuneRACE study (first 160 participants) plus 1,254 subjects from 6 global collaborators. Where available, HLA class I and class II types were obtained from metadata supplied by the sample provider rather than from assay-based typing. Deeply sampled blood TCRbeta repertoires from subjects exposed to, actively infected with, or recovered from COVID-19 were included in the dataset.

Participants in the prospective study were aged roughly 18 to 100 years, lived in over 20 United States geographic areas, and enrolled through a virtual design. In the prospective study, cohorts were assigned on the basis of participant-reported clinical history obtained from a screening survey and a study questionnaire. ImmuneRACE Cohort 3 recovered participants were defined by two consecutive negative NP/OP PCR tests, healthcare professional clearance, or symptom resolution. Mobile phlebotomists in the prospective study collected whole blood, serum and a nasopharyngeal or oropharyngeal swab from every participant. Over a roughly 2-month period, participants in the prospective study had the option of providing additional blood draws and questionnaires. Prospective study blood samples were shipped either frozen or at room temperature before DNA extraction. Results the study describes overall, beyond this receptor: How much clinical and demographic metadata was included differed by source and by participant, and the metadata was provided uncurated.

The CDR1 and CDR2 encoded by the germline V gene are KGHDR and SFDVKD. Trimming accounts for 3 bases at V and 8 bases at J, while the number of junction bases matched to no gene is 6. Taken from cysteine to phenylalanine, the CDR3 has 14 residues. Only the CDR3 portion is preserved as DNA: 42 bases, with reading frame beginning at the first base. TCRbeta CDR3 regions were amplified from genomic DNA using the immunoSEQ Assay, a bias-controlled multiplex PCR. The authors' pipeline ran thus. The number of nucleated cells in each sample was estimated by amplification of reference gene primers within the assay. To quantify the absolute abundance of each unique TCRbeta CDR3 rearrangement, sequence reads were collapsed and filtered. For each sample, productive Simpson clonality was calculated by taking the square root of Simpson's diversity index across productive rearrangements. In its TCRdb copy, this immuneACCESS table keeps in-frame sequences only and misses some clones. Where compared with another copy, unresolved V genes explain less than half of these, and the others have no known cause. V and J calls plus clone size are reproduced from that table; the DNA served to infer D and trimming. The sample table holds 300,000 to 450,000 clones, of which about 88% were seen once. Jointly, the top ten make up 1% of the sample.

The chain is assembled from TRBV24-1 and TRBJ1-2; 9 junctional bases match TRBD1. The sequence was collected from a woman in her 30s who had recovered from COVID-19. Sequenced: PBMCs or T cells enriched from blood (not recorded which). The DNA reads TGTGCCACCAGTGATAGGGGACAGGGTGACGGCTACACCTTC. Its translation reads: CATSDRGQGDGYTF.